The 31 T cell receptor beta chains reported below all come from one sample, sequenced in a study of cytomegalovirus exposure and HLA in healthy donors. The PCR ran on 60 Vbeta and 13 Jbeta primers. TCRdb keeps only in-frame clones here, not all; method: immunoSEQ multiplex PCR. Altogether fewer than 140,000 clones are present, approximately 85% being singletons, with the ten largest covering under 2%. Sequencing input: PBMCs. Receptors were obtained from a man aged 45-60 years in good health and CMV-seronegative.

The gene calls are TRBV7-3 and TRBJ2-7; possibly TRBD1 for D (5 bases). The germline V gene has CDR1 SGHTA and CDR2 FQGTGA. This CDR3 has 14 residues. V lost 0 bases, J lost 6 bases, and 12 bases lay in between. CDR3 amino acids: CASSLTPRDGEQYF. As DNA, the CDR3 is TGTGCCAGCAGCTTAACGCCCAGGGATGGCGAGCAGTACTTC. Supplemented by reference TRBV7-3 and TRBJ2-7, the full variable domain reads GAGVSQTPSNKVTEKGKYVELRCDPISGHTALYWYRQSLGQGPEFLIYFQGTGAADDSGLPNDRFFAVRPEGSVSTLKIQRTERGDSAVYLCASSLTPRDGEQYFGPGTRLTVT.

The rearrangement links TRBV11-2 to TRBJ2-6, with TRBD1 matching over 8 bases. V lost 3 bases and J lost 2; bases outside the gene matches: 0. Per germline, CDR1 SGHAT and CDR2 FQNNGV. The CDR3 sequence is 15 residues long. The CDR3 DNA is TGTGCCAGCAGCTTGACAGGGGCTGGGGCCAACGTCCTGACTTTC. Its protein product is CASSLTGAGANVLTF.

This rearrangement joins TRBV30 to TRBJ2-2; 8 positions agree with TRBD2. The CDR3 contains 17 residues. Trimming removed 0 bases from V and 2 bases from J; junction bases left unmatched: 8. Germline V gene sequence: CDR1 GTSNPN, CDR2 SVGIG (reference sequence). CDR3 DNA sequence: TGTGCCTGGAGTGTACAAGCGGGGGCCGGTAACACCGGGGAGCTGTTTTTT. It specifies CAWSVQAGAGNTGELFF.

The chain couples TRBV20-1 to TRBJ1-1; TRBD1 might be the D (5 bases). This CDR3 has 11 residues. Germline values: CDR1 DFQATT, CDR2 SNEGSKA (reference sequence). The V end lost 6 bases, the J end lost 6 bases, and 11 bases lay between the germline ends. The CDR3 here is CSAAGRPEAFF. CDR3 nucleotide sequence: TGCAGTGCAGCAGGGCGCCCTGAAGCTTTCTTT.

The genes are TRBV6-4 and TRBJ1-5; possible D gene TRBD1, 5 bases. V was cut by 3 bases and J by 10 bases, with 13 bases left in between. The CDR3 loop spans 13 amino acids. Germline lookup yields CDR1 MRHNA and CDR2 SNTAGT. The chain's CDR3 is CASSERQGRPQHF. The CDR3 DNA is TGTGCCAGCAGTGAAAGGCAGGGCCGCCCCCAGCATTTT.

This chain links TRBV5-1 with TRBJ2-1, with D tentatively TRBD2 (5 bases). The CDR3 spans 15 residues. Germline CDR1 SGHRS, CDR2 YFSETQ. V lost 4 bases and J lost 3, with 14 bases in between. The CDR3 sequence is CASSTGEKYYNEQFF. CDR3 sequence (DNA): TGCGCCAGCAGCACCGGGGAGAAGTACTACAATGAGCAGTTCTTC.

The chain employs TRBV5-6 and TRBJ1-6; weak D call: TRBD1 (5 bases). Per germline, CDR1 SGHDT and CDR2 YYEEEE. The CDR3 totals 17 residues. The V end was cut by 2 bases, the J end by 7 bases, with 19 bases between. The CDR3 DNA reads TGTGCCAGCAGCTTAGATCGACAGTTTGTTTCGAATTCACCCCTCCACTTT. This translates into CASSLDRQFVSNSPLHF.

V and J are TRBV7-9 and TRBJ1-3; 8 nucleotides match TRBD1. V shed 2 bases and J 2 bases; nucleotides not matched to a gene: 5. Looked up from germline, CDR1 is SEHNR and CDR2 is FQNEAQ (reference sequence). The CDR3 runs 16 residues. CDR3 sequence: CASSLRKTGAGNTIYF. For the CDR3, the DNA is TGTGCCAGCAGCTTAAGGAAGACAGGGGCTGGAAACACCATATATTTT.

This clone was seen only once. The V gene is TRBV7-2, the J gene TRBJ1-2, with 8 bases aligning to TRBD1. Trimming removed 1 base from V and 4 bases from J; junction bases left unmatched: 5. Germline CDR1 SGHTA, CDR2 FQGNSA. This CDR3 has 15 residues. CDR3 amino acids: CASSLGGQAAYGYTF. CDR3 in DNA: TGTGCCAGCAGCTTAGGGGGACAGGCTGCCTATGGCTACACCTTC. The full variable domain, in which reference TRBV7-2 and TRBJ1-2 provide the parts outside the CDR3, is GAGVSQSPSNKVTEKGKDVELRCDPISGHTALYWYRQSLGQGLEFLIYFQGNSAPDKSGLPSDRFSAERTGGSVSTLTIQRTQQEDSAVYLCASSLGGQAAYGYTFGSGTRLTVV.

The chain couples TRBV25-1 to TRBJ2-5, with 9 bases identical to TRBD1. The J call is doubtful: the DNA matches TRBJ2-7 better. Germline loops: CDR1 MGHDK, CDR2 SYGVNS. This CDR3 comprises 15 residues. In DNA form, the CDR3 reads TGTGCCAGCAGTGGTCCGGGACAGGGCCTCTACGAGCAGTACTTC. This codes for CASSGPGQGLYEQYF.

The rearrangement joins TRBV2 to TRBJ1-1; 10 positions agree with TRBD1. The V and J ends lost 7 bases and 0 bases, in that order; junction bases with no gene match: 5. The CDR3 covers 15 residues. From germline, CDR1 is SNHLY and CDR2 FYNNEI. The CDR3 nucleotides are TGTGCCAGCACTTGGACAGGGGGGATGAACACTGAAGCTTTCTTT. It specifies CASTWTGGMNTEAFF.

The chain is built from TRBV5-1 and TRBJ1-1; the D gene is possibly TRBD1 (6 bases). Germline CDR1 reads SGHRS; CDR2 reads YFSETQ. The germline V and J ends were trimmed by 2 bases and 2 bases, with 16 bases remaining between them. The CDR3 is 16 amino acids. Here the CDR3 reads CASSFQWGHSNTEAFF. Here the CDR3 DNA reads TGCGCCAGCAGCTTCCAATGGGGACATTCAAACACTGAAGCTTTCTTT.

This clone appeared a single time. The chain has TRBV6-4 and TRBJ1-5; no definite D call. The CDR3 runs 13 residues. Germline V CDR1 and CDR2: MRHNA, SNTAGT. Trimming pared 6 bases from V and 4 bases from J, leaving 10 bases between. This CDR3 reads CASSPRGNQPQHF. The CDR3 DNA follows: TGTGCCAGCAGCCCACGGGGTAATCAGCCCCAGCATTTT.

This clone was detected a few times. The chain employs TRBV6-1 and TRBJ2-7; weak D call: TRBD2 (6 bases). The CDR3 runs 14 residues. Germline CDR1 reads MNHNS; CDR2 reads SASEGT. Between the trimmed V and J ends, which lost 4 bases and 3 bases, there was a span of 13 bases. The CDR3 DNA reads TGTGCCAGCAGTGGCCAGACCGGGGGCTACGAGCAGTACTTC. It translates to CASSGQTGGYEQYF.

The DNA of the CDR3 is TGTGCCAGCAGTGGGGGGACAGGGGCTTTCAGGGATACGCAGTATTTT. Translation: CASSGGTGAFRDTQYF. The V gene is TRBV2, the J gene TRBJ2-3; TRBD1 agrees at 10 bases. Germline lookup yields CDR1 SNHLY and CDR2 FYNNEI. The CDR3 runs to 16 residues. The V segment lost 4 bases and the J segment 6 bases; nucleotides outside the gene matches: 10.

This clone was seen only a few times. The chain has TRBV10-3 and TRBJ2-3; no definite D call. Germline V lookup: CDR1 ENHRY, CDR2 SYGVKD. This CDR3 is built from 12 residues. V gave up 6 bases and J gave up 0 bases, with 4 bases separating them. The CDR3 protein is CAISLSTDTQYF. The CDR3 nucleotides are TGTGCCATCAGCCTGAGCACAGATACGCAGTATTTT.

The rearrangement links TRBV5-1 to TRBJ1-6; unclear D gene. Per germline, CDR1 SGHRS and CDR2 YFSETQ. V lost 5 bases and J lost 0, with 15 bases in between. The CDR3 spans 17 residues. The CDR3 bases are TGCGCCAGCAGATTCGACTTTATCGGCTCCTATAATTCACCCCTCCACTTT. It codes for CASRFDFIGSYNSPLHF.

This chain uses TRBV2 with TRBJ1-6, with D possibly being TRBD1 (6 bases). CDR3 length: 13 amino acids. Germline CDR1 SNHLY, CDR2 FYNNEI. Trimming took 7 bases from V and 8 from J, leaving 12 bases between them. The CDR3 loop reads CASTTGRDSPLHF. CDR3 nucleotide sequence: TGTGCCAGCACGACAGGACGGGATTCACCCCTCCACTTT.

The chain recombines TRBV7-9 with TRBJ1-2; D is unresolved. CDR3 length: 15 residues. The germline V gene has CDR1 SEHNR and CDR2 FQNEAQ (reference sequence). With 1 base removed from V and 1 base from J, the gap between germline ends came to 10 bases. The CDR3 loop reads CASSLGEQLNYGYTF. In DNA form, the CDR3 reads TGTGCCAGCAGCTTAGGTGAACAGCTTAACTATGGCTACACCTTC.

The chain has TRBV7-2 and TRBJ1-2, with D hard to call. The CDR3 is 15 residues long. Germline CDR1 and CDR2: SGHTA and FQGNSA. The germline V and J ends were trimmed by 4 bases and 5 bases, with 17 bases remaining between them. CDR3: CASSSQSGERYGYTF. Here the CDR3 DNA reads TGTGCCAGCAGCTCGCAGAGTGGAGAACGGTATGGCTACACCTTC. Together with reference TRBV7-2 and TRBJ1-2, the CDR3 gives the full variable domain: GAGVSQSPSNKVTEKGKDVELRCDPISGHTALYWYRQSLGQGLEFLIYFQGNSAPDKSGLPSDRFSAERTGGSVSTLTIQRTQQEDSAVYLCASSSQSGERYGYTFGSGTRLTVV.

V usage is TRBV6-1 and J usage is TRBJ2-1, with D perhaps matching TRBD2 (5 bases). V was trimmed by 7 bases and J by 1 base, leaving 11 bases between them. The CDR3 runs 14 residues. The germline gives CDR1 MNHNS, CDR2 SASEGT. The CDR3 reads CASTVTGSYNEQFF. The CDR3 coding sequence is TGTGCCAGCACTGTGACGGGATCCTACAATGAGCAGTTCTTC.

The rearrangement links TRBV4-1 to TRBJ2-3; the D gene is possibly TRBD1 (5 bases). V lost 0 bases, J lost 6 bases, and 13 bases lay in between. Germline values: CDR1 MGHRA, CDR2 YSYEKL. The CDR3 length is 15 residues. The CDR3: CASSQDGVAGDTQYF. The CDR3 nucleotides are TGCGCCAGCAGCCAAGATGGAGTAGCAGGGGATACGCAGTATTTT.

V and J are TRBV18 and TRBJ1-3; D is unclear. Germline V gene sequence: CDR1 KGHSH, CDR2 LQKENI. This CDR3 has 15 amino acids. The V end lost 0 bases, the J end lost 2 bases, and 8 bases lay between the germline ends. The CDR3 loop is CASSPPSDPGNTIYF. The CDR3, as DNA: TGTGCCAGCTCACCACCGTCAGATCCTGGAAACACCATATATTTT. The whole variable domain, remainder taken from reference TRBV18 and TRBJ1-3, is NAGVMQNPRHLVRRRGQEARLRCSPMKGHSHVYWYRQLPEEGLKFMVYLQKENIIDESGMPKERFSAEFPKEGPSILRIQQVVRGDSAAYFCASSPPSDPGNTIYFGEGSWLTVV.

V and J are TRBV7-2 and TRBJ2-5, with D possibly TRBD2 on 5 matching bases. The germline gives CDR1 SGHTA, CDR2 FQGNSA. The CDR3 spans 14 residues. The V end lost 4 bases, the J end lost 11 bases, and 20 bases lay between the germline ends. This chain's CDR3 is CASSSTPAVGEQYF. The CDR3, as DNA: TGTGCCAGCAGCTCCACACCGGCTGTGGGAGAGCAGTACTTC.

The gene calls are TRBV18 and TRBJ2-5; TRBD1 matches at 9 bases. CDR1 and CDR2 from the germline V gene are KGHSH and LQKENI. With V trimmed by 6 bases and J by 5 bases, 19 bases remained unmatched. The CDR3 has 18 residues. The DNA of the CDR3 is TGTGCCAGCTCCCACCTAACAGGGGGCGCCGGTAGAACGGAGACCCAGTACTTC. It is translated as CASSHLTGGAGRTETQYF.

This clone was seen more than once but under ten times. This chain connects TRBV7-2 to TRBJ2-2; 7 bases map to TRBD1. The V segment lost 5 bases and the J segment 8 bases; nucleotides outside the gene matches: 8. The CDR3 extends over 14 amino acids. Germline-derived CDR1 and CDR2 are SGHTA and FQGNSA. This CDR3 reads CASSAQRGHGELFF. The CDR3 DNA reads TGTGCCAGCAGCGCTCAGAGGGGGCATGGGGAGCTGTTTTTT.

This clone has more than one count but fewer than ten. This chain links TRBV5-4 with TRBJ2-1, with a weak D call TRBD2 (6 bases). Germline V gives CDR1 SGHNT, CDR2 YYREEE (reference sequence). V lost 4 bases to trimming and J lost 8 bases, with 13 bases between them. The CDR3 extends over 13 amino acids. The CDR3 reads CASSRGGRDEQFF. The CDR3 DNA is TGTGCCAGCAGCCGAGGAGGGCGTGATGAGCAGTTCTTC.

The CDR3: CASSIGTSGGHGETQYF. The CDR3 DNA sequence: TGTGCCAGTAGTATCGGGACTAGCGGGGGACACGGGGAGACCCAGTACTTC. The V call is TRBV19, the J call TRBJ2-5, with TRBD2 matching 14 bases. The CDR3 has 17 residues. Germline V gives CDR1 LNHDA, CDR2 SQIVND (reference sequence). J was trimmed by 5 bases and V by 3 bases; bases with no gene match: 8.

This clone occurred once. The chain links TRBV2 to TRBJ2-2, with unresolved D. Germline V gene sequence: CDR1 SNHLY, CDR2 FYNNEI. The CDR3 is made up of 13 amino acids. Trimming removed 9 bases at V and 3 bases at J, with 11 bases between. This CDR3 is CARTVTDTGELFF. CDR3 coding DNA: TGTGCCAGAACAGTTACAGACACCGGGGAGCTGTTTTTT.

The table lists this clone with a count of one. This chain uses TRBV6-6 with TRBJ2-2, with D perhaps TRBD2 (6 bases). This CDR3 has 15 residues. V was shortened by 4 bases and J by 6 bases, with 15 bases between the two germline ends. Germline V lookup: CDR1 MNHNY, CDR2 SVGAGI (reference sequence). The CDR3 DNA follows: TGTGCCAGCAGTTCAGGGCCTGGAGGGTCCGGGGAGCTGTTTTTT. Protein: CASSSGPGGSGELFF.

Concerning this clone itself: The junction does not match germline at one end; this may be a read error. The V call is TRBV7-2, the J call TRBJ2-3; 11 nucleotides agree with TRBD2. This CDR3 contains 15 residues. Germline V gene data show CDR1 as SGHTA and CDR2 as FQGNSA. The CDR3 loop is CASSVSGGDTGTQYF. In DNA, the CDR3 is TGTGCCAGCAGCGTTAGCGGGGGGGACACAGGTACGCAGTATTTT.